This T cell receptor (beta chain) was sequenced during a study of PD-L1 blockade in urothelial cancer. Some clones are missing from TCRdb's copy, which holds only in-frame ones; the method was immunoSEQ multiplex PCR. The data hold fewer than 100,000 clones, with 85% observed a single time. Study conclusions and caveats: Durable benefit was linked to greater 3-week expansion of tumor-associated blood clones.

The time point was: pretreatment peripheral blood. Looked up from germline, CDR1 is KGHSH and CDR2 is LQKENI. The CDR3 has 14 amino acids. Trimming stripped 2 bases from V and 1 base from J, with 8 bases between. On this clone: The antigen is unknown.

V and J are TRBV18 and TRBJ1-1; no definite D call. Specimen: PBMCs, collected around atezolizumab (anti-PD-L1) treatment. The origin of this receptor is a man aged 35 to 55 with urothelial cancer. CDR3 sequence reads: CASSPAQRNTEAFF. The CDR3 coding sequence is TGTGCCAGCTCACCAGCCCAGCGGAACACTGAAGCTTTCTTT.